This T cell receptor (beta chain) was found in a study of cytomegalovirus exposure and HLA in healthy donors. Study results and limitations: The authors listed about 170 TCR beta chains as cytomegalovirus-associated. The authors confirmed in vitro that a few CMV-associated chains were specific for CMV antigens.

These donors were members of the 120-subject validation cohort, a group separate from the roughly 670-subject first cohort. Of note for this clone: Its antigen is as yet unknown.

Here immunoSEQ multiplex PCR was the method, and the copy in TCRdb shows in-frame clones only, minus some. Of about 98,000 clones detected, roughly 84% appear once; the ten largest clones hold around 6%. The CDR3 length is 14 residues. CDR1 and CDR2 (germline): SGDLS, YYNGEE. V dropped 0 bases and J dropped 6 bases, with 11 bases sitting between them. The chain is built from TRBV9 and TRBJ2-3; D unresolved. The clonotype comes from a man younger than 35 in good health and CMV-seropositive. The sequenced sample consisted of PBMCs. The DNA of the CDR3 is TGTGCCAGCAGCGTAGGCGGCTATGGGGATACGCAGTATTTT. Its translation: CASSVGGYGDTQYF.